The 8 T cell receptor beta chains below were found in one sample sequenced in a study of T cell repertoires in cytomegalovirus infection. Via MiXCR, TCRdb re-called the reads, giving one row per CDR3 protein. The repertoire consists of around 360,000 distinct CDR3 sequences, with roughly 36% occurring once and the leading ten covering roughly 13%. For these TCRs, the target antigens are not known. Sequenced here: cultured PBMCs, sampled from culture after CMV antigen stimulation. These receptors were taken from a human donor in good health (CMV status not recorded). Some clones in this sample may be carry-over from other donors' samples.

This clonotype occurred once. The V and J genes are TRBV20-1 and TRBJ1-5, with a tentative D call TRBD1 (5 bases). CDR1 DFQATT and CDR2 SNEGSKA come from the germline V gene (reference sequence). V shed 4 bases and J shed 7 bases, with 11 bases lying between them. The CDR3 has 12 residues. In DNA, the CDR3 is TGCAGTGCTATAGCAGGGAGGCAGCCCCAGCATTTT. Translation gives CSAIAGRQPQHF.

This chain uses TRBV28 with TRBJ2-5; TRBD2 matches 8 bases. The V and J ends lost 10 bases and 1 base, in that order; junction bases with no gene match: 8. CDR3 length: 14 residues. Germline CDR1 MDHEN, CDR2 SYDVKM. The CDR3 sequence: CATRDREGQETQYF. CDR3 in DNA: TGTGCCACCAGGGACCGGGAGGGCCAAGAGACCCAGTACTTC.

V usage is TRBV5-6 and J usage is TRBJ2-5, with TRBD1 matching 7 bases. Per the germline V gene, CDR1 is SGHDT and CDR2 is YYEEEE. J lost 0 bases, V lost 4 bases, and 6 bases had no gene match. The length of the CDR3 is 15 residues. The CDR3 DNA follows: TGTGCCAGCAGCCGATTCACAGGGGACCAAGAGACCCAGTACTTC. Amino acids: CASSRFTGDQETQYF.

The chain recombines TRBV12-3 or TRBV12-4 with TRBJ2-7; TRBD1 aligns across 7 bases. V lost 7 bases, J lost 0 bases, and 12 bases stayed unmatched. There are 16 residues in the CDR3. Here the CDR3 DNA reads TGTGCCAGCACCCCGGGCCGGGACAGTAGCTCCTACGAGCAGTACTTC. It is translated as CASTPGRDSSSYEQYF.

This sequence joins TRBV27 and TRBJ2-5; tentative D call: TRBD2 (6 bases). The V gene lost 5 bases and the J gene lost 5 bases, with 15 bases spanning the gap. The CDR3 loop spans 14 amino acids. Germline V gene data show CDR1 as MNHEY and CDR2 as SMNVEV (reference sequence). The DNA of the CDR3 is TGTGCCAGCAGTCCCGTTACGGCGGGGGAGACCCAGTACTTC. This codes for CASSPVTAGETQYF.

The CDR3 DNA reads as TGTGCCAGCAGCTTACGACTTCCCGGGCATGAGCAGTTCTTC. Translated, it gives CASSLRLPGHEQFF. The rearrangement uses TRBV11-2 and TRBJ2-1; D remains unclear. Germline V gene data show CDR1 as SGHAT and CDR2 as FQNNGV. The CDR3 is 14 amino acids. The V end was cut by 2 bases, the J end by 8 bases, with 13 bases between.

A few counts support this clonotype. The rearrangement uses TRBV6-2 or TRBV6-3 and TRBJ2-7; D remains unclear. CDR3 length: 11 amino acids. Between the trimmed V and J ends, which lost 3 bases and 7 bases, there was a span of 7 bases. Germline CDR1 MNHEY, CDR2 SVGEGT. CDR3 loop: CASSYHQEQYF. CDR3 nucleotides: TGTGCCAGCAGTTATCACCAAGAGCAGTACTTC.

V usage is TRBV5-5 and J usage is TRBJ2-2, with a weak D call TRBD2 (5 bases). In germline, CDR1 is SGHKS, CDR2 YYEKEE (reference sequence). CDR3 size: 18 residues. The ends were cut back, 0 bases at V and 5 bases at J, with 20 bases in the middle. CDR3 in DNA: TGTGCCAGCAGCTTGGATGTCTTCAGTGGAGGTGGGACCGGGGAGCTGTTTTTT. Residues: CASSLDVFSGGGTGELFF.